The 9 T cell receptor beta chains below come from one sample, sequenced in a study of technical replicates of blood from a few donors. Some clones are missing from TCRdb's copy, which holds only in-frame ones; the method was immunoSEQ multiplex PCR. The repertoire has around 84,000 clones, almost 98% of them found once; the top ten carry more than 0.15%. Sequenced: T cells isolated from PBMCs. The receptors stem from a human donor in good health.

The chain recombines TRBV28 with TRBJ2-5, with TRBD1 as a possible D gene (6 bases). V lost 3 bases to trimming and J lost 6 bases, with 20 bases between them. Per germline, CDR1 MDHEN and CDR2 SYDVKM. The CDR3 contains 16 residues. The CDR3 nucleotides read TGTGCCAGCAGTTTGGGTCCAACAGGGTGGATTAAGACCCAGTACTTC. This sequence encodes CASSLGPTGWIKTQYF.

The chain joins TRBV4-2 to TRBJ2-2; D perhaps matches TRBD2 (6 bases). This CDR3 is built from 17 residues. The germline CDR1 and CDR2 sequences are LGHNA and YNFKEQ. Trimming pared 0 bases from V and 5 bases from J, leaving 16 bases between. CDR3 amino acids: CASSQDLMGRWTGELFF. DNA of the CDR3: TGTGCCAGCAGCCAAGATCTGATGGGGAGGTGGACCGGGGAGCTGTTTTTT.

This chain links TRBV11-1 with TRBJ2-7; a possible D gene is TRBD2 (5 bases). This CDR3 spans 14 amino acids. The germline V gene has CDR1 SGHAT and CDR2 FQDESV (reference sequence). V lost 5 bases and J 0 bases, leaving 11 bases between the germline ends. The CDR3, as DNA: TGTGCCAGCAGCCGCCTTGAGGGCTCCTACGAGCAGTACTTC. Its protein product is CASSRLEGSYEQYF. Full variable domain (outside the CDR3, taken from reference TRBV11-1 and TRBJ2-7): EAEVAQSPRYKITEKSQAVAFWCDPISGHATLYWYRQILGQGPELLVQFQDESVVDDSQLPKDRFSAERLKGVDSTLKIQPAELGDSAMYLCASSRLEGSYEQYFGPGTRLTVT.

CDR3 sequence (DNA): TGTGCCAGCAGCCCGGGGGTGGCAGAACCTTATGGCTACACCTTC. It encodes CASSPGVAEPYGYTF. The chain joins TRBV9 to TRBJ1-2, with D possibly TRBD1 on 5 matching bases. The CDR3 contains 15 residues. CDR1 is SGDLS, CDR2 YYNGEE, per germline. Trimming shortened V by 4 bases and J by 5 bases, and 18 bases separated the two germline ends. Full variable domain (remainder filled in from reference TRBV9 and TRBJ1-2): DSGVTQTPKHLITATGQRVTLRCSPRSGDLSVYWYQQSLDQGLQFLIQYYNGEERAKGNILERFSAQQFPDLHSELNLSSLELGDSALYFCASSPGVAEPYGYTFGSGTRLTVV.

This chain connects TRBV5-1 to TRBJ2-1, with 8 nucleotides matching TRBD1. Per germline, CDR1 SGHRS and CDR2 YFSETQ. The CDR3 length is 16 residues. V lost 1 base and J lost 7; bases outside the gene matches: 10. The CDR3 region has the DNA TGCGCCAGCAGCTTGATAACTGGACAGGGTCAAAATGAGCAGTTCTTC. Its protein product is CASSLITGQGQNEQFF.

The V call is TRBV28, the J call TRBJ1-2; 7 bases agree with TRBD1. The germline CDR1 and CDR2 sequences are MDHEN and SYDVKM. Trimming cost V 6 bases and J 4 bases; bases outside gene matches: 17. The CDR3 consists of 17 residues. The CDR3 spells CASSRTGSWGKGYGYTF. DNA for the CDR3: TGTGCCAGCAGCAGGACAGGATCGTGGGGGAAAGGCTATGGCTACACCTTC.

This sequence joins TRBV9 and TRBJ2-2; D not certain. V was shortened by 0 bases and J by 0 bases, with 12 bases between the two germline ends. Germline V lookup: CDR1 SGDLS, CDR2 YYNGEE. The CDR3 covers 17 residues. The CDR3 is CASSVESGLANTGELFF. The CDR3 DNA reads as TGTGCCAGCAGCGTAGAGTCAGGCCTCGCGAACACCGGGGAGCTGTTTTTT.

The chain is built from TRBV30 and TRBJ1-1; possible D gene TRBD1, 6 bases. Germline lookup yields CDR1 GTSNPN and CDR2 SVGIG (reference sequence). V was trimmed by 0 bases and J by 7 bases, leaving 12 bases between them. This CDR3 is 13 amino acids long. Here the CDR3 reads CAWSVGAFHEAFF. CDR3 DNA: TGTGCCTGGAGTGTGGGGGCCTTCCATGAAGCTTTCTTT.

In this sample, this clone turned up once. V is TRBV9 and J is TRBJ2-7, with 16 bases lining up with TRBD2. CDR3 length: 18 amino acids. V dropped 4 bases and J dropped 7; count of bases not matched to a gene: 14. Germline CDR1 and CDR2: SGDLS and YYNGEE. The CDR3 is CASSPTPGTSGRAGEQYF. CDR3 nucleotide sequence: TGTGCCAGCAGCCCGACACCGGGGACTAGCGGGAGGGCAGGAGAGCAGTACTTC.